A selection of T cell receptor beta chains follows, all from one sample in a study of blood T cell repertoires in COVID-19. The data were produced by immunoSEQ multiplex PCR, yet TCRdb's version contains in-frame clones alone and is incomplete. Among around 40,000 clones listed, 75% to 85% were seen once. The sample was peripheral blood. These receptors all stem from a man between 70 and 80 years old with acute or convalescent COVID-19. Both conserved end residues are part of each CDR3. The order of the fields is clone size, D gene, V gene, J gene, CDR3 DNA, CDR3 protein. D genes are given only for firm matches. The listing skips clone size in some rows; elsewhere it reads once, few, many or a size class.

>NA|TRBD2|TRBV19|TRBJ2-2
TGTGCCAGTAGACCCGGACTAGCGGGAGGGCAGGACACCGGGGAGCTGTTTTTT
CASRPGLAGGQDTGELFF
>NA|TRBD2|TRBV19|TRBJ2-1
TGTGCCAGTAGTGTCAACCCCGGACTAGCGGGAGGCAATGAGCAGTTCTTC
CASSVNPGLAGGNEQFF
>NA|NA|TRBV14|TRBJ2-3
TGTGCCAGCAGCCAAGAGACAGGTGGTTGGGATACGCAGTATTTT
CASSQETGGWDTQYF
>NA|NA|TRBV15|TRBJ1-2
TGTGCCACCAGCAGAGATTCGACTGCCAATCGCCCCCTCTATGGCTACACCTTC
CATSRDSTANRPLYGYTF
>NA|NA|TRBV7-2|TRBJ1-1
TGTGCCAGCAGCTTAGTGGGCGGGGTTGCGAACACTGAAGCTTTCTTT
CASSLVGGVANTEAFF
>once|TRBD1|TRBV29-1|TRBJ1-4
TGCAGCGTTGATTTAGGGACAGGGAGGAATGAAAAACTGTTTTTT
CSVDLGTGRNEKLFF
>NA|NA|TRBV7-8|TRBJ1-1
TGTGCCAGCAGCTTAGGACTGATGAACACTGAAGCTTTCTTT
CASSLGLMNTEAFF
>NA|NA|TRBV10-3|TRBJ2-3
TGTGCCATCAGTGAAGAGACTAGTGGCACAGATACGCAGTATTTT
CAISEETSGTDTQYF
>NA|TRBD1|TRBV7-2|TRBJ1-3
TGTGCCAGCAGCCCAGGAGGGGGCAGCTCTGGAAACACCATATATTTT
CASSPGGGSSGNTIYF
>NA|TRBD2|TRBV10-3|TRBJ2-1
TGTGCCATCACACCCTTAGCGGGAGGGCCCGATGAGCAGTTCTTC
CAITPLAGGPDEQFF
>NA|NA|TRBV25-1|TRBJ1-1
TGTGCCAGCAGTGACCCCGGGGGGGGAGTCACTGAAGCTTTCTTT
CASSDPGGGVTEAFF
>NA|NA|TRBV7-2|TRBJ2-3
TGTGCCAGCAGCTTCGGGGTAGATACGCAGTATTTT
CASSFGVDTQYF
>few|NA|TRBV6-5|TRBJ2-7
TGTGCCAGCAGTTACCAGGGAAGGCGCTACGAGCAGTACTTC
CASSYQGRRYEQYF
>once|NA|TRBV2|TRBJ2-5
TGTGCCAGCAAAGACTTACTAGAGACCCAGTACTTC
CASKDLLETQYF
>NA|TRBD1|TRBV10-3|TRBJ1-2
TGTGCCATCAGTGATAAGACAGGGGGCGCCTATGGCTACACCTTC
CAISDKTGGAYGYTF
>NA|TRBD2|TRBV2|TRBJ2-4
TGTGCCAGCAGTGTAGGGAGGGGCATTCAGTACTTC
CASSVGRGIQYF
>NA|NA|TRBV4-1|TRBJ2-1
TGCGCCAGCAGCCAAGAATCGGCAGGGCCTTACAATGAGCAGTTCTTC
CASSQESAGPYNEQFF
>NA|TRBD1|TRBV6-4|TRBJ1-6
TGTGCCAGCAGTGACCAGGGGGCTGGTTCACCCCTCCACTTT
CASSDQGAGSPLHF
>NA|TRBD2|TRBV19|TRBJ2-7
TGTGCCAGTACCCCTAGCCTGGGACTAGCGGGAGAGCAGTACTTC
CASTPSLGLAGEQYF
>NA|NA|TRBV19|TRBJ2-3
TGTGCCAGTAGCCCCGTGGACAGCAGCACAGATACGCAGTATTTT
CASSPVDSSTDTQYF
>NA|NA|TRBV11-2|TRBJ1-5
TGTGCCAGCAGCTTAGACGGGAGCAATCAGCCCCAGCATTTT
CASSLDGSNQPQHF
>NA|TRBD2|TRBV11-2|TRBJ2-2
TGTGCCAGCAGCTTGGGCGGGAGTATCACCGGGGAGCTGTTTTTT
CASSLGGSITGELFF
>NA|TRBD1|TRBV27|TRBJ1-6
TGTGCCAGCAGTCTAGGCGGACCGGGACAGGGGAATTCACCCCTCCACTTT
CASSLGGPGQGNSPLHF
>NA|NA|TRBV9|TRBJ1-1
TGTGCCAGCAGCGTAGATGGCAGGGCTCGCGGCACTGAAGCTTTCTTT
CASSVDGRARGTEAFF
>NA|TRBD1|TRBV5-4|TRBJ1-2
TGTGCCAGCAGCTTGGTACGGGACAGCTATGGCTACACCTTC
CASSLVRDSYGYTF
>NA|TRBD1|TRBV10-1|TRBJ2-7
TGCGCCAGCAGTCCCCGAACCGGGACAGGCCCATCCTACGAGCAGTACTTC
CASSPRTGTGPSYEQYF
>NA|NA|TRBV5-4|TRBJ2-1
TGTGCCAGCAGCCCGGAGCGCTACAATGAGCAGTTCTTC
CASSPERYNEQFF
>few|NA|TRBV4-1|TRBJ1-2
TGCGCCAGCAGCAACGGGGAGTGGTCCGGCTACACCTTC
CASSNGEWSGYTF
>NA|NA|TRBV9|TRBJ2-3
TGTGCCAGCAGCGGCCGACTTCGTAGCACAGATACGCAGTATTTT
CASSGRLRSTDTQYF
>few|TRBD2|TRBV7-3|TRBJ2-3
TGTGCCAGCAGCCCCGGGACTAGCGGGAGCACAGATACGCAGTATTTT
CASSPGTSGSTDTQYF
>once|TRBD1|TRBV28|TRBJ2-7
TGTGCCAGCAGGTCCGACAGGGTCCACGAGCAGTACTTC
CASRSDRVHEQYF
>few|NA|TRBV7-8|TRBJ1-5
TGTGCCAGCAGCCCCCCGGTCAATCAGCCCCAGCATTTT
CASSPPVNQPQHF
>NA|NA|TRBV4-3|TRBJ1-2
TGCGCCAGCAGCCAAGCCCTACTGGGGGGGGCTGATGGCTACACCTTC
CASSQALLGGADGYTF
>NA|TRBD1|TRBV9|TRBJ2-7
TGTGCCAGCAGCGTAGCGTCAGGGGGTTTCTACGAGCAGTACTTC
CASSVASGGFYEQYF
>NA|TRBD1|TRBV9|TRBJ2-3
TGTGCCAGCAGCGTAGCTAGGGGGCTCGGAACAGATACGCAGTATTTT
CASSVARGLGTDTQYF
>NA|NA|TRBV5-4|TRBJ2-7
TGTGCCAGCAGCCCAGGTGGGGGCCGCGGCTACGAGCAGTACTTC
CASSPGGGRGYEQYF
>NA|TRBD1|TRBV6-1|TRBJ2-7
TGTGCCAGCAGTTGGGGACAGCCCTACGAGCAGTACTTC
CASSWGQPYEQYF
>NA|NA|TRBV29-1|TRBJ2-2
TGCAGCGGTAGCTACACCGGGGAGCTGTTTTTT
CSGSYTGELFF
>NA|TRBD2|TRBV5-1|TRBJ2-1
TGCGCCACGGGGGCAGCGGGAGGAATGAATGAGCAGTTCTTC
CATGAAGGMNEQFF
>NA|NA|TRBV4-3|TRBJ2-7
TGCGCCAGCAGCCAAAAAGGGGGGGACGAGCAGTACTTC
CASSQKGGDEQYF
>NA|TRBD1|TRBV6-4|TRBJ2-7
TGTGCCAGCAACCAACCCCTTCCTCCGGGACAGGGCACCTACGAGCAGTACTTC
CASNQPLPPGQGTYEQYF
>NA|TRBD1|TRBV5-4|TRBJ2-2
TGTGCCAGCAGCGAAGCAGACAGGGGGTACACCGGGGAGCTGTTTTTT
CASSEADRGYTGELFF
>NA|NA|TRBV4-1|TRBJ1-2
TGCGCCAGCAGCCAAGCCCAGGGAGGATATGGCTACACCTTC
CASSQAQGGYGYTF
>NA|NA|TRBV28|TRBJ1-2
TGTGCCAGCAGTTCAGGGGTTATGGGGGCGCAAGGCTACACCTTC
CASSSGVMGAQGYTF
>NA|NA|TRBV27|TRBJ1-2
TGTGCCAGCAGTTTCCGCAGGGCAGGGTATGGCTACACCTTC
CASSFRRAGYGYTF
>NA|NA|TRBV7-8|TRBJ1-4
TGTGCCAGCAGCCCGGGTCTTGCAACTAATGAAAAACTGTTTTTT
CASSPGLATNEKLFF